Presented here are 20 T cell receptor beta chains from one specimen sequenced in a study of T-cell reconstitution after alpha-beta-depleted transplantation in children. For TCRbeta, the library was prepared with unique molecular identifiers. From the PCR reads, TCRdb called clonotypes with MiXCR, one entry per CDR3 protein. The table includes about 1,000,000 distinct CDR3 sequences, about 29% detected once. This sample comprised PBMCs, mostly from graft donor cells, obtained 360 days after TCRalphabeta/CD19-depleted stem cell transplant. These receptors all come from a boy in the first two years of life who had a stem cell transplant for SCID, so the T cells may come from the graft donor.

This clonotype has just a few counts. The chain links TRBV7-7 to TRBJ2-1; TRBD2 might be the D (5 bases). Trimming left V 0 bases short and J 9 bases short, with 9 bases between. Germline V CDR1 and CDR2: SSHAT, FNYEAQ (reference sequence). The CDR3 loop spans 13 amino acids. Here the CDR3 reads CASSLAAGFEQFF. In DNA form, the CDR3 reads TGTGCCAGCAGCTTAGCGGCGGGCTTTGAGCAGTTCTTC.

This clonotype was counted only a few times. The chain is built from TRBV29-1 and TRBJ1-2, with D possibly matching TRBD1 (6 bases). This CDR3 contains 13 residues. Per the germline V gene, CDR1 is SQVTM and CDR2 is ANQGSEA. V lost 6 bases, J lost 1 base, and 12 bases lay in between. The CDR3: CSVLEDSNYGYTF. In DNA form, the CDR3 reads TGCAGCGTGCTCGAGGACAGTAACTATGGCTACACCTTC.

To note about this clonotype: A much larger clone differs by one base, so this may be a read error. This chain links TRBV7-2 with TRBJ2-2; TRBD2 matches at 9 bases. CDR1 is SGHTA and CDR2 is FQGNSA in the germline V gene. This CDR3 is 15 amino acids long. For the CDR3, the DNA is TGTGCCAGCAGCTTAGGCCTAGCGGGGACCGTGGAGCTGTTTTTT. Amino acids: CASSLGLAGTVELFF.

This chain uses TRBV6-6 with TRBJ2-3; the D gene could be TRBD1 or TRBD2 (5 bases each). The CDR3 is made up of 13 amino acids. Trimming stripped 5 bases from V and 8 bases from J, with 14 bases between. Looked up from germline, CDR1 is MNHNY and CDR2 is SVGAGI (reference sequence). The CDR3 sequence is CASSRPDGATQYF. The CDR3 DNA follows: TGTGCCAGCAGTCGCCCAGACGGGGCTACGCAGTATTTT.

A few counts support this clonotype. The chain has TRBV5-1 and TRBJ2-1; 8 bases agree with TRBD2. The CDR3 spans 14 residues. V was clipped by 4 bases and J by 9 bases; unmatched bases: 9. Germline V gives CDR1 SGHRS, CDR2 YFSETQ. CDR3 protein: CASSAGTRSLEQFF. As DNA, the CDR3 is TGCGCCAGCAGCGCCGGGACTAGGTCGCTTGAGCAGTTCTTC.

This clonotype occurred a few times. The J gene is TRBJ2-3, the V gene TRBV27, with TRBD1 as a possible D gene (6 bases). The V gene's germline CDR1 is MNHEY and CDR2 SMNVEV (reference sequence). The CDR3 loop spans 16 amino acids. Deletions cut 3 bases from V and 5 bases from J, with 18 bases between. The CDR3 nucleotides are TGTGCCAGCAGTTTTTTGCGCAGGGGTGGGTTAGATACGCAGTATTTT. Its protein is CASSFLRRGGLDTQYF.

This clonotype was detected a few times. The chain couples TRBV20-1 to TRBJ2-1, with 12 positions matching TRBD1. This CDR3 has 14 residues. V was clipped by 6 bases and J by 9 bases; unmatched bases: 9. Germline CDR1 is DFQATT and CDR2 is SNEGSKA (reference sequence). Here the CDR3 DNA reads TGCAGTGCCACTCCGGGACAGGGGGCCTTTGAGCAGTTCTTC. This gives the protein CSATPGQGAFEQFF.

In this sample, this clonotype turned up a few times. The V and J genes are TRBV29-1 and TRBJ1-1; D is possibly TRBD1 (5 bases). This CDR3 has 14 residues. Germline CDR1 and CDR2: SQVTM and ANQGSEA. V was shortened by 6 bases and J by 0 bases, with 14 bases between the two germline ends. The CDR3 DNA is TGCAGCGTCCTCATTACCAGGGTGAACACTGAAGCTTTCTTT. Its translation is CSVLITRVNTEAFF.

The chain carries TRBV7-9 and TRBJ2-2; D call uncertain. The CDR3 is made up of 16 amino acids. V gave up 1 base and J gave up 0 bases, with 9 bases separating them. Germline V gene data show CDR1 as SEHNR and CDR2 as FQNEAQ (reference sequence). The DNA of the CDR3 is TGTGCCAGCAGCTTAGTATGGGCAGCGAACACCGGGGAGCTGTTTTTT. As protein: CASSLVWAANTGELFF.

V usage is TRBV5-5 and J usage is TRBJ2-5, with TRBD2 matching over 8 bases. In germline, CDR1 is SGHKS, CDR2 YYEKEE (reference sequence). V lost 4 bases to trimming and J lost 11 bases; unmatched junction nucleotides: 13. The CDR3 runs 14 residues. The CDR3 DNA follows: TGTGCCAGCAGCCCCCCGGGACTAGGGATTCCGCAGTACTTC. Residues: CASSPPGLGIPQYF.

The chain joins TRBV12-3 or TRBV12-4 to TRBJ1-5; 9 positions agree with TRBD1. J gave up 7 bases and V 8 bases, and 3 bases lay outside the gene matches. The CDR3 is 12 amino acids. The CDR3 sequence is CASGQGKQPQHF. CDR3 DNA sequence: TGTGCCAGCGGACAGGGGAAACAGCCCCAGCATTTT.

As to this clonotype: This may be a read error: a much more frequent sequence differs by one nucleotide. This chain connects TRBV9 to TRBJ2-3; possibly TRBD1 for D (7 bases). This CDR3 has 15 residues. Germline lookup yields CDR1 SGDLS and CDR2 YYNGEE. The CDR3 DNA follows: TGTGCCAGCAGCGTAGGGGGGGCAGGGGGAGATACGGAGTATTTT. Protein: CASSVGGAGGDTEYF.

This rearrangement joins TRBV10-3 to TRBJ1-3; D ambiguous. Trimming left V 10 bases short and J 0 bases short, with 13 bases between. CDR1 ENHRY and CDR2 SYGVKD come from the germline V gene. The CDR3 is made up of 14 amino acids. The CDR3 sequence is CATAIGISGNTIYF. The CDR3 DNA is TGTGCCACAGCCATAGGGATCTCTGGAAACACCATATATTTT.

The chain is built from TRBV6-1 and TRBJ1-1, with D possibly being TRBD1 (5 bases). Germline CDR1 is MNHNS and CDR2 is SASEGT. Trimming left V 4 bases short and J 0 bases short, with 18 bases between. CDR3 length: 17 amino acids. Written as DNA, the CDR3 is TGTGCCAGCAGTGTAATCCGAGGCAGGGCGATGAACACTGAAGCTTTCTTT. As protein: CASSVIRGRAMNTEAFF.

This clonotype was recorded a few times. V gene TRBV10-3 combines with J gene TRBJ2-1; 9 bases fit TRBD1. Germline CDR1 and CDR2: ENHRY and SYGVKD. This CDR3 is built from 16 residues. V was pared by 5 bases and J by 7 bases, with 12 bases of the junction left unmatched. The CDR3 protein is CAISPWDREVWNEQFF. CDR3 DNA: TGTGCCATCAGTCCCTGGGACAGGGAGGTTTGGAATGAGCAGTTCTTC.

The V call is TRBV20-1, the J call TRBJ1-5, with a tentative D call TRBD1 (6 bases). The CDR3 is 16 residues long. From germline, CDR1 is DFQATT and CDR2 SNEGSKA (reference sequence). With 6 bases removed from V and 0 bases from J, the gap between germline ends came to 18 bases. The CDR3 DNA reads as TGCAGTGCGCTAAGACAGGACCTAGATAGCAATCAGCCCCAGCATTTT. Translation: CSALRQDLDSNQPQHF.

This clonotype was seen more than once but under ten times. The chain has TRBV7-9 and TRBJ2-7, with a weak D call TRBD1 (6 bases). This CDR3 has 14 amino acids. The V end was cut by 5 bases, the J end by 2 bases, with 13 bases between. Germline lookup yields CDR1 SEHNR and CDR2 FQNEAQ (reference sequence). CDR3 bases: TGTGCCAGCAGCCATGACAGGCGGCCCTACGAGCAGTACTTC. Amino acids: CASSHDRRPYEQYF. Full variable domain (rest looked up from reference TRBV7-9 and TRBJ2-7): DTGVSQNPRHKITKRGQNVTFRCDPISEHNRLYWYRQTLGQGPEFLTYFQNEAQLEKSRLLSDRFSAERPKGSFSTLEIQRTEQGDSAMYLCASSHDRRPYEQYFGPGTRLTVT.

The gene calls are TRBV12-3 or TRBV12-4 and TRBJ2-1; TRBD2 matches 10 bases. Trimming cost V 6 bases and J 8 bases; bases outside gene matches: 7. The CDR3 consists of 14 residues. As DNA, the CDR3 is TGTGCCAGCAGGAGGACTAGCGGTATCGATGAGCAGTTCTTC. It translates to CASRRTSGIDEQFF.

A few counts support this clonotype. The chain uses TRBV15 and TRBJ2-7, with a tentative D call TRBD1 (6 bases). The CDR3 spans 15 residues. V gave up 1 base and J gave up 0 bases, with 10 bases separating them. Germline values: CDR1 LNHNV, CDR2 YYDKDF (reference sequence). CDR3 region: CATSRVLQGSYEQYF. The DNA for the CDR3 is TGTGCCACCAGCAGAGTCTTACAGGGCTCCTACGAGCAGTACTTC. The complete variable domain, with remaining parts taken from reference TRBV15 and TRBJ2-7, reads DAMVIQNPRYQVTQFGKPVTLSCSQTLNHNVMYWYQQKSSQAPKLLFHYYDKDFNNEADTPDNFQSRRPNTSFCFLDIRSPGLGDTAMYLCATSRVLQGSYEQYFGPGTRLTVT.

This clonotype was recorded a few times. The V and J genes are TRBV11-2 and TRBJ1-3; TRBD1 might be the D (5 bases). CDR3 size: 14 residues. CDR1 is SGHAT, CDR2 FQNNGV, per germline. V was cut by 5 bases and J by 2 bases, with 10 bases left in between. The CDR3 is CASSKGGAGNTIYF. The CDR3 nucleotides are TGTGCCAGCAGCAAGGGAGGGGCTGGAAACACCATATATTTT.